Following are 25 T cell receptor beta chains from one sample sequenced in a study of T-cell memory formation after mild COVID-19. TCRdb re-analysed the 5' RACE reads in MiXCR, keeping a single row per CDR3 protein. The sample consists of about 160,000 distinct CDR3 sequences, 25% to 40% of them appearing once. Sequenced sample: PBMCs or a T cell subset sorted from them (not recorded which). The receptors originated from an adult woman who had mild COVID-19 (a few samples of this study predate the infection). Cell type and time point are not known.

This clonotype was counted between two and nine times. The chain combines TRBV10-3 with TRBJ1-1; D is uncertain. Per the germline V gene, CDR1 is ENHRY and CDR2 is SYGVKD. The CDR3 totals 12 residues. The germline V and J ends were trimmed by 8 bases and 4 bases, with 11 bases remaining between them. The CDR3: CAIGVDPTEAFF. CDR3 nucleotides: TGTGCCATCGGAGTCGATCCCACTGAAGCTTTCTTT.

The V and J genes are TRBV7-9 and TRBJ2-1; 8 bases align to TRBD1. Germline V gives CDR1 SEHNR, CDR2 FQNEAQ (reference sequence). The ends lost 3 bases at V and 2 bases at J; junction bases unmatched: 3. The CDR3 is 15 residues long. CDR3 amino acids: CASSFNRGAYNEQFF. The CDR3 DNA reads TGTGCCAGCAGCTTCAACAGGGGGGCCTACAATGAGCAGTTCTTC.

The chain combines TRBV18 with TRBJ2-2; unclear D gene. V lost 2 bases and J lost 2, with 9 bases in between. The length of the CDR3 is 15 residues. Germline assignment: CDR1 KGHSH and CDR2 LQKENI. The CDR3 nucleotides read TGTGCCAGCTCACCATCTCAGAGAAACACCGGGGAGCTGTTTTTT. Its translation is CASSPSQRNTGELFF.

This clonotype was observed a handful of times. V and J are TRBV12-3 or TRBV12-4 and TRBJ2-1; D might be TRBD1 (6 bases). The CDR3 contains 11 residues. Trimming stripped 5 bases from V and 11 bases from J, with 10 bases between. The CDR3 reads CASSPGHKQFF. In nucleotides, the CDR3 is TGTGCCAGCAGTCCGGGACACAAGCAGTTCTTC.

V is TRBV30 and J is TRBJ1-2; 9 bases align to TRBD1. This CDR3 is built from 13 residues. The V segment lost 4 bases and the J segment 8 bases; nucleotides outside the gene matches: 8. Germline assignment: CDR1 GTSNPN and CDR2 SVGIG (reference sequence). CDR3 residues: CAWKIRTGAGYTF. DNA of the CDR3: TGTGCCTGGAAGATAAGGACAGGGGCCGGCTACACCTTC.

In its sample, this clonotype was seen once. The chain couples TRBV9 to TRBJ2-3; TRBD2 agrees at 9 bases. The CDR3 runs 16 residues. The ends lost 1 base at V and 0 bases at J; junction bases unmatched: 3. Germline CDR1 reads SGDLS; CDR2 reads YYNGEE. The DNA of the CDR3 is TGTGCCAGCAGCGTAACAGCGGGGGGCAGCACAGATACGCAGTATTTT. The encoded protein is CASSVTAGGSTDTQYF.

This clonotype was observed a few times. This chain connects TRBV27 to TRBJ1-2, with 8 bases fitting TRBD1. The V gene end was trimmed by 3 bases and the J gene end by 6 bases; junction bases not matched to a gene: 3. Germline V gene data show CDR1 as MNHEY and CDR2 as SMNVEV (reference sequence). The CDR3 runs to 13 residues. The CDR3 DNA is TGTGCCAGCAGTTTCGTCAGGGGGCATGGCTACACCTTC. Translated, it gives CASSFVRGHGYTF.

The genes are TRBV7-2 and TRBJ2-1; perhaps TRBD2 as D (6 bases). The CDR3 runs 16 residues. The germline V gene encodes CDR1 SGHTA and CDR2 FQGNSA. The ends were cut back, 1 base at V and 4 bases at J, with 14 bases in the middle. CDR3 nucleotide sequence: TGTGCCAGCAGCTTAGTGGGGGGACCGAATTACAATGAGCAGTTCTTC. Amino acids: CASSLVGGPNYNEQFF.

The chain couples TRBV12-3 or TRBV12-4 to TRBJ2-7; 11 bases map to TRBD2. The CDR3 sequence is 20 residues long. Trimming took 5 bases from V and 0 from J; bases not matched to a gene: 18. The CDR3 DNA sequence: TGTGCCAGCAGTCCAACCATTAGCGGGGGGGCTGGCTCCAGCTCCTACGAGCAGTACTTC. Translated: CASSPTISGGAGSSSYEQYF.

The J gene is TRBJ1-3, the V gene TRBV5-6; TRBD1 matches 7 bases. V dropped 0 bases and J dropped 0; count of bases not matched to a gene: 3. This CDR3 region has 16 residues. The germline CDR1 and CDR2 sequences are SGHDT and YYEEEE. CDR3 nucleotide sequence: TGTGCCAGCAGCTTGGCGGCAGGGGGCTCTGGAAACACCATATATTTT. Its translation: CASSLAAGGSGNTIYF.

This sequence joins TRBV7-2 and TRBJ2-1; TRBD1 is a possible D gene (6 bases). The CDR3 is 14 amino acids. V lost 5 bases, J lost 8 bases, and 16 bases lay in between. Germline lookup yields CDR1 SGHTA and CDR2 FQGNSA. The CDR3: CASSPAGTIDEQFF. The CDR3 DNA sequence: TGTGCCAGCAGCCCTGCCGGGACAATCGATGAGCAGTTCTTC.

The chain is built from TRBV5-6 and TRBJ2-3; no firm D call. The CDR3 runs to 16 residues. The ends were cut back, 0 bases at V and 0 bases at J, with 11 bases in the middle. The germline V gene encodes CDR1 SGHDT and CDR2 YYEEEE. CDR3 protein: CASSLAGGTSTDTQYF. In DNA, the CDR3 is TGTGCCAGCAGCTTGGCCGGCGGAACTAGCACAGATACGCAGTATTTT.

The chain is built from TRBV7-2 and TRBJ2-1; no clear D. Germline values: CDR1 SGHTA, CDR2 FQGNSA. Trimming took off 2 bases at V and 3 bases at J, with 8 bases between the two ends. This CDR3 is 14 amino acids long. CDR3 DNA sequence: TGTGCCAGCAGCTTACCCGCCGGCTACAATGAGCAGTTCTTC. Translating it yields CASSLPAGYNEQFF.

J is TRBJ2-7 and V is TRBV20-1; TRBD2 agrees at 12 bases. The germline CDR1 and CDR2 sequences are DFQATT and SNEGSKA (reference sequence). The V gene end was trimmed by 5 bases and the J gene end by 1 base; junction bases not matched to a gene: 3. The CDR3 totals 14 residues. CDR3 coding DNA: TGCAGTGCTGGTACTAGCGGGAGGTCCTACGAGCAGTACTTC. Protein product: CSAGTSGRSYEQYF.

This clonotype was seen a handful of times. J is TRBJ2-5 and V is TRBV5-6; the D gene is possibly TRBD2 (5 bases). Germline assignment: CDR1 SGHDT and CDR2 YYEEEE. The CDR3 spans 14 residues. Trimming left V 2 bases short and J 7 bases short, with 15 bases between. The DNA of the CDR3 is TGTGCCAGCAGCTTACCGGACTCAAAGGGGACCCAGTACTTC. This codes for CASSLPDSKGTQYF.

This clonotype was seen repeatedly, ten times or more. The chain has TRBV5-1 and TRBJ2-3; perhaps D is TRBD1 or TRBD2 (5 bases each). V was trimmed by 1 base and J by 4 bases, leaving 19 bases between them. The CDR3 is 17 amino acids. Germline lookup yields CDR1 SGHRS and CDR2 YFSETQ. The CDR3 DNA is TGCGCCAGCAGCTTGACAGGAGGAGGAGCTAAAGCAGATACGCAGTATTTT. Its translation: CASSLTGGGAKADTQYF.

V gene TRBV14 combines with J gene TRBJ2-7; no definite D call. V was cut by 2 bases and J by 6 bases, with 8 bases left in between. From germline, CDR1 is SGHDN and CDR2 FVKESK. The CDR3 length is 12 residues. CDR3 in amino acids: CASSQTMREQYF. CDR3 sequence (DNA): TGTGCCAGCAGCCAAACAATGCGCGAGCAGTACTTC. The entire variable domain, with the rest obtained from reference TRBV14 and TRBJ2-7, is as follows: EAGVTQFPSHSVIEKGQTVTLRCDPISGHDNLYWYRRVMGKEIKFLLHFVKESKQDESGMPNNRFLAERTGGTYSTLKVQPAELEDSGVYFCASSQTMREQYFGPGTRLTVT.

The rearrangement joins TRBV19 to TRBJ1-1; 8 bases are shared with TRBD1. The J segment lost 1 base and the V segment lost 5 bases, leaving 6 bases of the junction unmatched. This CDR3 is built from 15 residues. CDR1 is LNHDA and CDR2 is SQIVND in the germline V gene (reference sequence). CDR3 nucleotides: TGTGCCAGTAGTCCTAGACAGGGGCCGAACACTGAAGCTTTCTTT. Its protein is CASSPRQGPNTEAFF.

CDR3 protein: CASSYGVVNTEAFF. DNA of the CDR3: TGTGCCAGCAGCTATGGGGTGGTGAACACTGAAGCTTTCTTT. The chain employs TRBV12-3 or TRBV12-4 and TRBJ1-1; D is unresolved. CDR3 length equals 14 residues. Trimming removed 6 bases at V and 0 bases at J, with 11 bases between.

A single count supports this clonotype. V usage is TRBV3-1 and J usage is TRBJ2-7; 10 bases align to TRBD1. The ends lost 10 bases at V and 1 base at J; junction bases unmatched: 10. The germline V gene encodes CDR1 LGHDT and CDR2 YNNKEL (reference sequence). The CDR3 spans 15 residues. DNA for the CDR3: TGTGCCATTAGCCAACCGGGACAGGGGTCCTACGAGCAGTACTTC. Its translation: CAISQPGQGSYEQYF.

This clonotype was observed a handful of times. The chain recombines TRBV24-1 with TRBJ2-3; the D is unclear. This CDR3 comprises 15 residues. Trimming removed 0 bases at V and 2 bases at J, with 8 bases between. In germline, CDR1 is KGHDR, CDR2 SFDVKD. CDR3 region: CATSDLFGNTDTQYF. CDR3 in DNA: TGTGCCACCAGTGATTTGTTCGGCAACACAGATACGCAGTATTTT.

This clonotype was counted a few times. The junction departs from germline at one end; a sequencing error may be responsible. The V and J genes are TRBV3-1 and TRBJ2-3, with 7 bases lining up with TRBD2. The germline V gene encodes CDR1 LGHDT and CDR2 YNNKEL (reference sequence). The CDR3 covers 12 residues. The DNA of the CDR3 is TGTGCCAGCAGCCAAGGGTCTGGCGGGGGATCCTTT. Its translation: CASSQGSGGGSF.

This sequence joins TRBV7-6 and TRBJ2-5, with 9 nucleotides matching TRBD2. The ends lost 7 bases at V and 4 bases at J; junction bases unmatched: 10. Germline loops: CDR1 SGHVS, CDR2 FNYEAQ. The CDR3 loop spans 15 amino acids. CDR3 protein: CASTRKGGLAETQYF. The DNA for the CDR3 is TGTGCCAGCACCCGTAAGGGGGGACTAGCAGAGACCCAGTACTTC.

This clonotype was observed a few times. This chain joins TRBV11-3 and TRBJ1-1; 7 nucleotides agree with TRBD1. The ends lost 3 bases at V and 10 bases at J; junction bases unmatched: 11. CDR3 length equals 14 residues. Germline V CDR1 and CDR2: SGHNT, YENEEA. Here the CDR3 reads CASSLRTGLGGAFF. CDR3 coding DNA: TGTGCCAGCAGCTTGCGGACAGGCCTAGGTGGAGCTTTCTTT.

The chain has TRBV30 and TRBJ2-3; the match to TRBD2 covers 8 bases. The CDR3 runs 14 residues. From germline, CDR1 is GTSNPN and CDR2 SVGIG (reference sequence). V lost 2 bases to trimming and J lost 3 bases; unmatched junction nucleotides: 4. In DNA form, the CDR3 reads TGTGCCTGGAGTTGGGCGGGAGGTACAGATACGCAGTATTTT. Its protein product is CAWSWAGGTDTQYF.